This T cell receptor (beta chain) was identified in a study of T cells after yellow fever vaccination. For the study at large: Fractions of limited cellularity were prepared by means of SMART-Seq v4 Ultra Low Input.

This clonotype appeared many times. The antigen is undetermined. MiXCR was run by TCRdb on the 5' RACE reads, yielding one entry per CDR3 protein. The repertoire has roughly 400,000 distinct CDR3 sequences, roughly 20% of them found once; the top ten carry roughly 19%. General study points: Only a minor proportion of clonotypes was detected across both CD4 and CD8 compartments. The booster response re-showed most primary clones: 96% CD4, approximately 85% CD8.

The sample here was PBMCs, taken before the yellow fever booster vaccination. This sequence was found in a man aged 18-30 years who received the YFV17D yellow fever vaccine.

This chain's CDR3 is CASSLRDRPNTGELFF. CDR3 DNA sequence: TGTGCCAGCAGTCTTAGGGACAGGCCGAACACCGGGGAGCTGTTTTTT. This rearrangement joins TRBV7-3 to TRBJ2-2; 8 nucleotides match TRBD1. The CDR3 runs to 16 residues. From germline, CDR1 is SGHTA and CDR2 FQGTGA. Trimming at V came to 6 bases and at J to 0 bases, leaving 6 bases not matched to a gene.